The clone carrying this T cell receptor beta chain has only a few counts. Antigen specificity is unknown. This sample is drawn from a study of T-cell memory formation after mild COVID-19. Using its own MiXCR run on the 5' RACE reads, TCRdb lists one record per CDR3 protein. The data show around 340,000 distinct CDR3 sequences, with 14% seen just once and about 20% held by the top ten. V gave up 3 bases and J gave up 3 bases; unmatched junction bases: 7. Per germline, CDR1 SGHRS and CDR2 YFSETQ. The CDR3 totals 16 residues. Study-wide points: Shrinking CD4+ clones resided mostly in CM and EM, and CD8+ ones in EMRA.

The chain is built from TRBV5-1 and TRBJ2-4; 9 bases line up with TRBD1. Sequences were obtained from PBMCs or a T cell subset sorted from them (not recorded which). This clonotype was sampled from a man aged 18-30 years who had mild COVID-19 (a few samples of this study predate the infection). Cell type and time point are not known. CDR3 sequence (DNA): TGCGCCAGCAGCTCAGGACAGGGGAGAGGCAAAAACATTCAGTACTTC. This codes for CASSSGQGRGKNIQYF.